This TCR beta chain is drawn from a study of T cell changes during pregnancy in multiple sclerosis. The V gene lost 0 bases and the J gene lost 6 bases, with 18 bases spanning the gap. The CDR3 consists of 16 residues. Per the germline V gene, CDR1 is GTSNPN and CDR2 is SVGIG (reference sequence). The assay was immunoSEQ multiplex PCR, and TCRdb's table has in-frame clones only and misses some. The sample lists roughly 50,000 clones; 92% were seen once. This TCR derives from a female donor with multiple sclerosis, enrolled in a pregnancy study. This sample comprised CD4+ T cells from peripheral blood mononuclear cells, obtained in the third trimester of pregnancy. The chain carries TRBV30 and TRBJ1-5; a weak D match, TRBD1 (6 bases). The DNA of the CDR3 is TGTGCCTGGAGTGTGAGCGGGGGCGCGATCGGTCAGCCCCAGCATTTT. This sequence encodes CAWSVSGGAIGQPQHF.